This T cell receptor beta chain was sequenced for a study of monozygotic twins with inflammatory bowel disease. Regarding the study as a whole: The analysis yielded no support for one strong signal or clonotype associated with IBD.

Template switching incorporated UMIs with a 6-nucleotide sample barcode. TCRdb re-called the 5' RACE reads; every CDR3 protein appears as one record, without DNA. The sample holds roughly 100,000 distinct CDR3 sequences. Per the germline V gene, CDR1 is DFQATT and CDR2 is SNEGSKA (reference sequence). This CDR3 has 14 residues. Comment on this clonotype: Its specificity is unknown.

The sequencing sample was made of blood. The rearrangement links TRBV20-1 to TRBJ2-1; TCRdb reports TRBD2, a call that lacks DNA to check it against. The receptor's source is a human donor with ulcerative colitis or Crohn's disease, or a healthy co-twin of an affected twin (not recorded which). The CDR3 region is CSATAGGINNEQFF.